This passage covers 30 T cell receptor beta chains from one sample sequenced in a study of a mutant IDH1 vaccine in newly diagnosed glioma. Specified time point: week 35, safety follow-up. Every vaccine dose comprised 300 ug of mutant IDH1 20-mer peptide plus topical imiquimod. TCRdb's table, derived via immunoSEQ multiplex PCR, lists solely in-frame clones and lacks some. The table shows approximately 47,000 clones, with more than 75% occurring only once. No antigens are known for them. The starting material was PBMCs, obtained from a glioma patient whose treatment included an IDH1 peptide vaccine. Every receptor here comes from a woman aged 40 to 49 with glioma.

The chain combines TRBV7-6 with TRBJ2-1; the D gene could be TRBD1 or TRBD2 (5 bases each). The CDR3 is made up of 15 amino acids. V lost 1 base and J 2 bases, leaving 9 bases between the germline ends. Germline assignment: CDR1 SGHVS and CDR2 FNYEAQ. The CDR3 is CASSLGQGAYNEQFF. CDR3 in DNA: TGTGCCAGCAGCTTAGGGCAGGGAGCCTACAATGAGCAGTTCTTC. Full variable domain (remainder filled in from reference TRBV7-6 and TRBJ2-1): GAGVSQSPRYKVTKRGQDVALRCDPISGHVSLYWYRQALGQGPEFLTYFNYEAQQDKSGLPNDRFSAERPEGSISTLTIQRTEQRDSAMYRCASSLGQGAYNEQFFGPGTRLTVL.

This chain uses TRBV7-9 with TRBJ1-1, with a tentative D call TRBD1 (6 bases). Germline V lookup: CDR1 SEHNR, CDR2 FQNEAQ (reference sequence). The germline V and J ends were trimmed by 1 base and 1 base, with 10 bases remaining between them. This CDR3 is built from 15 residues. CDR3 sequence reads: CASSLGDIRNTEAFF. The CDR3 DNA sequence: TGTGCCAGCAGCTTAGGGGACATCCGGAACACTGAAGCTTTCTTT.

This clone has a handful of counts. The chain combines TRBV4-1 with TRBJ2-2; D is unclear. V was cut by 2 bases and J by 6 bases, with 10 bases left in between. CDR1 is MGHRA and CDR2 is YSYEKL in the germline V gene. The length of the CDR3 is 14 residues. CDR3: CASSQSRKAGELFF. In DNA form, the CDR3 reads TGCGCCAGCAGCCAATCGCGTAAGGCCGGGGAGCTGTTTTTT.

The rearrangement links TRBV14 to TRBJ2-3, with D tentatively TRBD1 or TRBD2 (5 bases each). Germline CDR1 reads SGHDN; CDR2 reads FVKESK. The CDR3 has 15 residues. V was shortened by 0 bases and J by 1 base, with 8 bases between the two germline ends. CDR3: CASSQEGERTDTQYF. As DNA, the CDR3 is TGTGCCAGCAGCCAAGAGGGGGAACGCACAGATACGCAGTATTTT.

This chain uses TRBV7-9 with TRBJ1-2; TRBD1 is a possible D gene (5 bases). Germline loops: CDR1 SEHNR, CDR2 FQNEAQ (reference sequence). The CDR3 totals 14 residues. Trimming pared 4 bases from V and 6 bases from J, leaving 15 bases between. The CDR3 coding sequence is TGTGCCAGCAGCTCCCCGGGAGGGGCAGATGGCTACACCTTC. Its protein is CASSSPGGADGYTF.

This clone was seen just once. The rearrangement links TRBV5-1 to TRBJ2-2; 11 bases fit TRBD1. Trimming cost V 0 bases and J 6 bases; bases outside gene matches: 7. Per germline, CDR1 SGHRS and CDR2 YFSETQ. This CDR3 has 17 amino acids. CDR3 residues: CASSLVRDRGKAGELFF. The CDR3 bases are TGCGCCAGCAGCTTGGTCAGGGACAGGGGGAAGGCCGGGGAGCTGTTTTTT.

With regard to this clone: This sample includes further DNA sequences coding for the same CDR3. The V and J genes are TRBV7-8 and TRBJ1-2; 9 bases line up with TRBD1. The CDR3 has 15 residues. CDR1 and CDR2 from the germline V gene are SGHVS and FQNEAQ. With 0 bases clipped from V and 4 bases from J, the junction kept 3 bases outside the gene matches. The CDR3 sequence: CASSLAATGGYGYTF. The CDR3 DNA reads as TGTGCCAGCAGCTTAGCAGCGACAGGGGGCTATGGCTACACCTTC.

This chain joins TRBV5-1 and TRBJ2-1; 7 bases are a match to TRBD2. V shed 4 bases, J shed 6 bases, and the junction held 13 bases outside the gene matches. The CDR3 has 16 residues. Per the germline V gene, CDR1 is SGHRS and CDR2 is YFSETQ. CDR3 in amino acids: CASSPRLADLGNEQFF. The CDR3 region has the DNA TGCGCCAGCAGCCCCAGGCTAGCGGACCTGGGCAATGAGCAGTTCTTC.

The rearrangement links TRBV15 to TRBJ1-5; tentatively, D is TRBD1 (6 bases). V was pared by 2 bases and J by 2 bases, with 10 bases between. The CDR3 runs to 15 residues. CDR1 and CDR2 (germline): LNHNV, YYDKDF (reference sequence). This chain's CDR3 is CATSRFKGGNQPQHF. CDR3 nucleotide sequence: TGTGCCACCAGCAGATTCAAGGGGGGCAATCAGCCCCAGCATTTT. The full variable domain, completed using reference TRBV15 and TRBJ1-5, is DAMVIQNPRYQVTQFGKPVTLSCSQTLNHNVMYWYQQKSSQAPKLLFHYYDKDFNNEADTPDNFQSRRPNTSFCFLDIRSPGLGDTAMYLCATSRFKGGNQPQHFGDGTRLSIL.

The V gene is TRBV2, the J gene TRBJ2-1; 11 nucleotides match TRBD2. Germline CDR1 is SNHLY and CDR2 is FYNNEI. The V gene end was trimmed by 7 bases and the J gene end by 10 bases; junction bases not matched to a gene: 9. This CDR3 region has 14 residues. CDR3 residues: CASTGLAVPGEQFF. CDR3 DNA: TGTGCCAGCACGGGACTAGCGGTACCGGGGGAGCAGTTCTTC.

The V call is TRBV6-1, the J call TRBJ2-3; TRBD2 matches at 13 bases. Germline-derived CDR1 and CDR2 are MNHNS and SASEGT. Trimming took 2 bases from V and 6 from J; bases not matched to a gene: 2. The CDR3 extends over 15 amino acids. CDR3 sequence: CASSELGLAGDTQYF. The CDR3 region has the DNA TGTGCCAGCAGTGAATTGGGACTAGCGGGGGATACGCAGTATTTT.

This chain joins TRBV28 and TRBJ2-5; 9 positions match TRBD1. CDR1 is MDHEN, CDR2 SYDVKM, per germline. V was pared by 3 bases and J by 7 bases, with 9 bases of the junction left unmatched. The CDR3 has 15 amino acids. This chain's CDR3 is CASSFPTGGAWTQYF. The DNA of the CDR3 is TGTGCCAGCAGTTTCCCCACAGGGGGCGCTTGGACCCAGTACTTC.

This chain joins TRBV7-2 and TRBJ1-1, with a possible D match to TRBD1 (5 bases). V dropped 0 bases and J dropped 5 bases, with 13 bases sitting between them. This CDR3 spans 15 amino acids. Germline CDR1 and CDR2: SGHTA and FQGNSA. The CDR3 DNA reads TGTGCCAGCAGCTTAGCGGTGGGGGTGGGAACTGAAGCTTTCTTT. As protein: CASSLAVGVGTEAFF.

This sequence joins TRBV5-4 and TRBJ2-7; TRBD2 matches 9 bases. CDR1 is SGHNT, CDR2 YYREEE, per germline (reference sequence). The CDR3 extends over 15 amino acids. V was clipped by 1 base and J by 3 bases; unmatched bases: 5. The CDR3 DNA is TGTGCCAGCAGCTTGTATGGCGGGAGGGTCTACGAGCAGTACTTC. It translates to CASSLYGGRVYEQYF.

This clone was observed a single time. The V gene is TRBV7-2, the J gene TRBJ2-7, with D hard to call. The CDR3 contains 13 residues. The V end lost 1 base, the J end lost 7 bases, and 11 bases lay between the germline ends. Per the germline V gene, CDR1 is SGHTA and CDR2 is FQGNSA. CDR3 DNA: TGTGCCAGCAGCTTAGGGCCCACAAGGGAGCAGTACTTC. Residues: CASSLGPTREQYF.

The rearrangement links TRBV28 to TRBJ1-5, with no clear D. CDR3 length: 14 amino acids. CDR1 and CDR2 (germline): MDHEN, SYDVKM. With 3 bases removed from V and 3 bases from J, the gap between germline ends came to 9 bases. The CDR3 coding sequence is TGTGCCAGCAGTTTCCGCCAGGACAATCAGCCCCAGCATTTT. Its translation: CASSFRQDNQPQHF.

This clone was picked up one time. This chain joins TRBV30 and TRBJ2-4, with D unclear. The CDR3 spans 15 residues. V lost 5 bases and J 0 bases, leaving 14 bases between the germline ends. The germline V gene has CDR1 GTSNPN and CDR2 SVGIG (reference sequence). The CDR3 here is CAWYLRLLAKNIQYF. CDR3 DNA sequence: TGTGCCTGGTATCTCCGGCTTCTAGCCAAAAACATTCAGTACTTC.

In DNA form, the CDR3 reads TGCGCCAGCAGCACCAGGGGGGGTAATGAAAAACTGTTTTTT. Protein product: CASSTRGGNEKLFF. The chain recombines TRBV5-1 with TRBJ1-4; 7 bases agree with TRBD1. The V gene's germline CDR1 is SGHRS and CDR2 YFSETQ. V was clipped by 4 bases and J by 4 bases; unmatched bases: 4. CDR3 size: 14 residues.

The chain uses TRBV19 and TRBJ2-3; TRBD1 or TRBD2 may be the D gene (5 bases each). The CDR3 is made up of 15 amino acids. V was pared by 3 bases and J by 2 bases, with 12 bases between. Per germline, CDR1 LNHDA and CDR2 SQIVND (reference sequence). Written as DNA, the CDR3 is TGTGCCAGTAGTATTAGTCGGGACCCCACAGATACGCAGTATTTT. As protein: CASSISRDPTDTQYF.

The chain couples TRBV5-1 to TRBJ2-4; D is possibly TRBD1 or TRBD2 (5 bases each). The germline V and J ends were trimmed by 4 bases and 1 base, with 15 bases remaining between them. The CDR3 has 16 residues. Germline V gene sequence: CDR1 SGHRS, CDR2 YFSETQ. The CDR3 sequence is CASSGDEPGAKNIQYF. The DNA of the CDR3 is TGCGCCAGCAGCGGGGACGAGCCTGGGGCCAAAAACATTCAGTACTTC.

This sequence joins TRBV19 and TRBJ1-1; D uncertain. The CDR3 has 15 residues. Germline-derived CDR1 and CDR2 are LNHDA and SQIVND (reference sequence). Trimming pared 9 bases from V and 2 bases from J, leaving 19 bases between. The CDR3: CASRPLTGRNTEAFF. In DNA form, the CDR3 reads TGTGCCAGCCGCCCCCTGACCGGGAGAAACACTGAAGCTTTCTTT. The whole variable domain, remainder taken from reference TRBV19 and TRBJ1-1, is DGGITQSPKYLFRKEGQNVTLSCEQNLNHDAMYWYRQDPGQGLRLIYYSQIVNDFQKGDIAEGYSVSREKKESFPLTVTSAQKNPTAFYLCASRPLTGRNTEAFFGQGTRLTVV.

This sequence joins TRBV2 and TRBJ2-7; D unclear. The V and J ends lost 10 bases and 0 bases respectively, with 13 bases between them. Germline V CDR1 and CDR2: SNHLY, FYNNEI. This CDR3 has 13 residues. As DNA, the CDR3 is TGTGCCACCGTGACTGAGGTCTCCTACGAGCAGTACTTC. Translating it yields CATVTEVSYEQYF.

This clone was seen once. This rearrangement joins TRBV6-5 to TRBJ2-7; D gene uncertain. CDR3 size: 14 residues. Germline V gene lookup returns CDR1 MNHEY and CDR2 SVGAGI. Trimming pared 6 bases from V and 2 bases from J, leaving 14 bases between. CDR3 residues: CASRNYRGTYEQYF. In nucleotides, the CDR3 is TGTGCCAGCAGAAACTACCGCGGCACCTACGAGCAGTACTTC.

The chain recombines TRBV15 with TRBJ1-1; no clear D gene. This CDR3 has 12 residues. V shed 1 base and J shed 5 bases, with 5 bases lying between them. Per the germline V gene, CDR1 is LNHNV and CDR2 is YYDKDF (reference sequence). The CDR3 here is CATSRARTEAFF. CDR3 nucleotides: TGTGCCACCAGCAGAGCTAGGACTGAAGCTTTCTTT.

This clone was recorded once. J is TRBJ2-7 and V is TRBV4-1, with TRBD2 matching over 10 bases. Trimming took 3 bases from V and 5 from J; bases not matched to a gene: 7. Germline lookup yields CDR1 MGHRA and CDR2 YSYEKL. The CDR3 contains 15 residues. In DNA, the CDR3 is TGCGCCAGCAGCCAGAGAACTAGCGGGAAGAACGAGCAGTACTTC. It codes for CASSQRTSGKNEQYF.

This chain joins TRBV15 and TRBJ2-7, with D perhaps matching TRBD1 or TRBD2 (5 bases each). Germline V gene sequence: CDR1 LNHNV, CDR2 YYDKDF (reference sequence). V lost 5 bases and J lost 0, with 14 bases in between. The CDR3 is 15 amino acids. The chain's CDR3 is CATSFRWGSSYEQYF. Here the CDR3 DNA reads TGTGCCACCAGCTTTCGGTGGGGGAGCTCCTACGAGCAGTACTTC. The variable domain in full, with the rest retrieved from reference TRBV15 and TRBJ2-7, is DAMVIQNPRYQVTQFGKPVTLSCSQTLNHNVMYWYQQKSSQAPKLLFHYYDKDFNNEADTPDNFQSRRPNTSFCFLDIRSPGLGDTAMYLCATSFRWGSSYEQYFGPGTRLTVT.

The chain combines TRBV7-2 with TRBJ1-3; D unclear. This CDR3 has 14 amino acids. Looked up from germline, CDR1 is SGHTA and CDR2 is FQGNSA. Trimming took 2 bases from V and 5 from J, leaving 10 bases between them. CDR3 residues: CASSLQTIRNTIYF. The DNA for the CDR3 is TGTGCCAGCAGCTTACAGACTATAAGAAACACCATATATTTT. Full variable domain (outside the CDR3, taken from reference TRBV7-2 and TRBJ1-3): GAGVSQSPSNKVTEKGKDVELRCDPISGHTALYWYRQSLGQGLEFLIYFQGNSAPDKSGLPSDRFSAERTGGSVSTLTIQRTQQEDSAVYLCASSLQTIRNTIYFGEGSWLTVV.

This clone has just a few counts. The rearrangement joins TRBV19 to TRBJ1-5; 7 bases are shared with TRBD1. Germline V gives CDR1 LNHDA, CDR2 SQIVND (reference sequence). This CDR3 spans 17 amino acids. V shed 0 bases and J 3 bases; nucleotides not matched to a gene: 8. This CDR3 is CASSIDLGTANNQPQHF. DNA of the CDR3: TGTGCCAGTAGTATAGACCTGGGGACAGCCAACAATCAGCCCCAGCATTTT. Variable domain in full (rest from reference TRBV19 and TRBJ1-5): DGGITQSPKYLFRKEGQNVTLSCEQNLNHDAMYWYRQDPGQGLRLIYYSQIVNDFQKGDIAEGYSVSREKKESFPLTVTSAQKNPTAFYLCASSIDLGTANNQPQHFGDGTRLSIL.

This chain links TRBV19 with TRBJ1-2, with TRBD1 matching over 12 bases. Germline-derived CDR1 and CDR2 are LNHDA and SQIVND (reference sequence). V gave up 4 bases and J gave up 8 bases; unmatched junction bases: 5. CDR3 length equals 14 residues. DNA for the CDR3: TGTGCCAGTAGTAGGGGACAGGGGGCCAGGGGCTACACCTTC. This sequence encodes CASSRGQGARGYTF.

V and J are TRBV23-1 and TRBJ2-3; tentatively, D is TRBD2 (7 bases). TRBV23-1 is treated as an ORF (open reading frame) with a function not yet certain. The V end lost 3 bases, the J end lost 4 bases, and 17 bases lay between the germline ends. The CDR3 contains 16 residues. The CDR3 bases are TGCGCCAGCAGTCACAGGGAGGGGGGGAGTTCAGATACGCAGTATTTT. Translated: CASSHREGGSSDTQYF.